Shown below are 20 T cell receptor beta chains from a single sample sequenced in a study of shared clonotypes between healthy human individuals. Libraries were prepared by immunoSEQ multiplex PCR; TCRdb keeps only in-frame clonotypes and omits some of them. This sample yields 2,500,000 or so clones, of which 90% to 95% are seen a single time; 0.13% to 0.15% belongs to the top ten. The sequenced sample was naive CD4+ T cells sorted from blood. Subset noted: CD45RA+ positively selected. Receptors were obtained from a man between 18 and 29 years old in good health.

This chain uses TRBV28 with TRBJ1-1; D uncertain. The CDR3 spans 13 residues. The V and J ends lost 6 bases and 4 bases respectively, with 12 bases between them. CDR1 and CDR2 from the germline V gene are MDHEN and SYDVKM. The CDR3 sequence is CASRSNLGTEAFF. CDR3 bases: TGTGCCAGCAGAAGCAACCTCGGCACTGAAGCTTTCTTT.

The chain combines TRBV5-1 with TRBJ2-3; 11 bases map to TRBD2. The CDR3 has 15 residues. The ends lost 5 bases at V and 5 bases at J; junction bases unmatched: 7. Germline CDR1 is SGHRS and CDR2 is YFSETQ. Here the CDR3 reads CASRSSGGAVDTQYF. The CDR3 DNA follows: TGCGCCAGCAGAAGTAGCGGGGGGGCTGTAGATACGCAGTATTTT.

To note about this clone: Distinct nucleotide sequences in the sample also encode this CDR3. The DNA of the CDR3 is TGTGCCAGCAGCCAGGACCTTGGTTCACCCCTCCACTTT. This codes for CASSQDLGSPLHF. The gene calls are TRBV14 and TRBJ1-6; no clear D gene. This CDR3 has 13 amino acids. From germline, CDR1 is SGHDN and CDR2 FVKESK. Trimming stripped 3 bases from V and 9 bases from J, with 9 bases between.

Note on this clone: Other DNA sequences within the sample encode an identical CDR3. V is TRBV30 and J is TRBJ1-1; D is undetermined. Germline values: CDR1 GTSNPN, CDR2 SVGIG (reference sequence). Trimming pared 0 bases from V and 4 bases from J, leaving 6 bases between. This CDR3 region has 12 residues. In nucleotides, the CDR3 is TGTGCCTGGAGTGTACGGGGCACTGAAGCTTTCTTT. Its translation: CAWSVRGTEAFF.

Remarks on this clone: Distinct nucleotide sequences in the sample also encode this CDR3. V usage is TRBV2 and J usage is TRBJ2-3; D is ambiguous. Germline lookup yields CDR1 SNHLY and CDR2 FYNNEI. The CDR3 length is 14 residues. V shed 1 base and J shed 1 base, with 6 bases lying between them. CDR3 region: CASSEGGGTDTQYF. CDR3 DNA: TGTGCCAGCAGTGAAGGCGGAGGCACAGATACGCAGTATTTT. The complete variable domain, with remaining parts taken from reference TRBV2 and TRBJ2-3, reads EPEVTQTPSHQVTQMGQEVILRCVPISNHLYFYWYRQILGQKVEFLVSFYNNEISEKSEIFDDQFSVERPDGSNFTLKIRSTKLEDSAMYFCASSEGGGTDTQYFGPGTRLTVL.

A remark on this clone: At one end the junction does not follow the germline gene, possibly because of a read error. The CDR3 region is CASNEGGGANYGYTF. The CDR3 DNA is TGTGCCAGCAATGAAGGGGGCGGAGCTAACTATGGCTACACCTTC. The chain links TRBV6-1 to TRBJ1-2; TRBD1 agrees at 7 bases. CDR1 and CDR2 from the germline V gene are MNHNS and SASEGT. The CDR3 loop spans 15 amino acids.

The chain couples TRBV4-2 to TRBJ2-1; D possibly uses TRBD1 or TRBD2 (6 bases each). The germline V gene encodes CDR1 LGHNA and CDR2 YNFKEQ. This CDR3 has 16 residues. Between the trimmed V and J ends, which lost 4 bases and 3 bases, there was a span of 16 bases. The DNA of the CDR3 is TGTGCCAGCAGCCTAACAGAGGGGGAGGTCTACAATGAGCAGTTCTTC. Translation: CASSLTEGEVYNEQFF.

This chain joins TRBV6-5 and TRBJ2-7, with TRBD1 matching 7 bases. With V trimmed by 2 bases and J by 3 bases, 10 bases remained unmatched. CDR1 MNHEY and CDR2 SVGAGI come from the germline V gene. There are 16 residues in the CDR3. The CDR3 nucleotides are TGTGCCAGCAGTTACGCCGCTGGGACAGTAAACTACGAGCAGTACTTC. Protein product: CASSYAAGTVNYEQYF.

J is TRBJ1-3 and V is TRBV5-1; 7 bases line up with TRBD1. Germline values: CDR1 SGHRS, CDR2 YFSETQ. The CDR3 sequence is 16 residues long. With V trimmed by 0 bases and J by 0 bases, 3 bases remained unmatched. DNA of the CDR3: TGCGCCAGCAGCTTGGGGGCAGGGGGCTCTGGAAACACCATATATTTT. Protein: CASSLGAGGSGNTIYF.

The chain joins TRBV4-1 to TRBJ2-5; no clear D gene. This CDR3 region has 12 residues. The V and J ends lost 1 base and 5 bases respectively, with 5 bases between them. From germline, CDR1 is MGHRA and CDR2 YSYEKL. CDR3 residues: CASSQVAETQYF. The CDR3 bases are TGCGCCAGCAGCCAAGTTGCCGAGACCCAGTACTTC.

The CDR3 DNA follows: TGTGCCATCACCCGCGAGAGGGTCTCTGGGGCCAACGTCCTGACTTTC. Protein product: CAITRERVSGANVLTF. The V gene is TRBV10-3, the J gene TRBJ2-6, with D maybe TRBD2 (5 bases). Germline V gene data show CDR1 as ENHRY and CDR2 as SYGVKD. This CDR3 spans 16 amino acids. V lost 7 bases and J lost 0, with 13 bases in between.

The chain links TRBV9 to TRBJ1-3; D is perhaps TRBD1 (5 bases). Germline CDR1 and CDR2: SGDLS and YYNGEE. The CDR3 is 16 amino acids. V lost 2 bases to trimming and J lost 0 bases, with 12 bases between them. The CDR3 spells CASSVGGAHSGNTIYF. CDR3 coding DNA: TGTGCCAGCAGCGTTGGAGGGGCCCACTCTGGAAACACCATATATTTT. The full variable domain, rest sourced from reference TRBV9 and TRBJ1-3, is DSGVTQTPKHLITATGQRVTLRCSPRSGDLSVYWYQQSLDQGLQFLIQYYNGEERAKGNILERFSAQQFPDLHSELNLSSLELGDSALYFCASSVGGAHSGNTIYFGEGSWLTVV.

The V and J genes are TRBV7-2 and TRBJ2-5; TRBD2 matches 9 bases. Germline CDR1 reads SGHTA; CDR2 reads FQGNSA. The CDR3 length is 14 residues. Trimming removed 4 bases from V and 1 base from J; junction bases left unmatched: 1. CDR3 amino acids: CASSWGLAQETQYF. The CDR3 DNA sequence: TGTGCCAGCAGCTGGGGACTAGCCCAAGAGACCCAGTACTTC. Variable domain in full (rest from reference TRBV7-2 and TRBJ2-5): GAGVSQSPSNKVTEKGKDVELRCDPISGHTALYWYRQSLGQGLEFLIYFQGNSAPDKSGLPSDRFSAERTGGSVSTLTIQRTQQEDSAVYLCASSWGLAQETQYFGPGTRLLVL.

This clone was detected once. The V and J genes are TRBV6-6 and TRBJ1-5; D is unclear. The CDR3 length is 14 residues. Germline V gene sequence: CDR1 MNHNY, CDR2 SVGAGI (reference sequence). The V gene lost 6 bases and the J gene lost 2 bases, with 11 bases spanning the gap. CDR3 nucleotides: TGTGCCAGCAGACCCGGACTGGGCAATCAGCCCCAGCATTTT. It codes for CASRPGLGNQPQHF.

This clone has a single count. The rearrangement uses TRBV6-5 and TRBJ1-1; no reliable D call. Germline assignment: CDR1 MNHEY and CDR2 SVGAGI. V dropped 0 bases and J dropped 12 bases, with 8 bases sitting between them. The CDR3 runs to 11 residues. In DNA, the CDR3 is TGTGCCAGCAGTTACTCCGGGGTACCTTTCTTT. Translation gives CASSYSGVPFF.

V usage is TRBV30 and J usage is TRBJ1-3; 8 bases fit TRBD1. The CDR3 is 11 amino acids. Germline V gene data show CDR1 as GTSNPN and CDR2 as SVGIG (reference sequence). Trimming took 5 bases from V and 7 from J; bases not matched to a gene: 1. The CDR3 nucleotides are TGTGCCTGGGACAGGGGTAACACCATATATTTT. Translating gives CAWDRGNTIYF.

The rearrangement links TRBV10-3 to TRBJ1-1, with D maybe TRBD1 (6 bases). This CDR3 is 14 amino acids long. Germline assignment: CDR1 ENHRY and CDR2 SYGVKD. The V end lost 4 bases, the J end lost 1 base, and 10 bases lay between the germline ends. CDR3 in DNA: TGTGCCATCAGTGCCGGGACACCGAACACTGAAGCTTTCTTT. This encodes CAISAGTPNTEAFF.

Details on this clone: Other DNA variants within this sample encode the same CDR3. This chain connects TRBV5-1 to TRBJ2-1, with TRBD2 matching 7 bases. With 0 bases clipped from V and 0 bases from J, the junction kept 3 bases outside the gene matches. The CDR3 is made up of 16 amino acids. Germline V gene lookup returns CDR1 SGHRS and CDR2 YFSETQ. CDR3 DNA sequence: TGCGCCAGCAGCTTGGGAGGCGGGAGCTCCTACAATGAGCAGTTCTTC. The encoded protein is CASSLGGGSSYNEQFF.

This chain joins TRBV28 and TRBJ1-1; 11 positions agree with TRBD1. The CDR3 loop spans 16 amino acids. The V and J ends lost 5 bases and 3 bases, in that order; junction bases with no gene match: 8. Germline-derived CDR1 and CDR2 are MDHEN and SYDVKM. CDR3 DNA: TGTGCCAGCAGTATTCGACCGGGACAGGGGGACACTGAAGCTTTCTTT. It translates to CASSIRPGQGDTEAFF.

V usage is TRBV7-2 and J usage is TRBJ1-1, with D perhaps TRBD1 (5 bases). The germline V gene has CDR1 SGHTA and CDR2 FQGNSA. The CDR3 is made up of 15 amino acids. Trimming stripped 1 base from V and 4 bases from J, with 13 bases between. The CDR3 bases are TGTGCCAGCAGCTTAGGGGGCGGGTTGTCCACTGAAGCTTTCTTT. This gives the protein CASSLGGGLSTEAFF. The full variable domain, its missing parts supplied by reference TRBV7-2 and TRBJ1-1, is GAGVSQSPSNKVTEKGKDVELRCDPISGHTALYWYRQSLGQGLEFLIYFQGNSAPDKSGLPSDRFSAERTGGSVSTLTIQRTQQEDSAVYLCASSLGGGLSTEAFFGQGTRLTVV.